This T cell receptor beta chain comes out of a study of cytomegalovirus exposure and HLA in healthy donors. On the study more broadly: Previous work identified 95 million to 120 million unique TCR beta sequences from 150 million to 200 million T cells.

Donors showed nominal health when sampled, although they likely had unrecorded immune exposures. Amplification used 60 Vbeta primers and 13 Jbeta primers. TCRdb's table, derived via immunoSEQ multiplex PCR, lists solely in-frame clones and lacks some. The sample holds 120,000 or so clones; around 80% are singletons and the top ten take 2.5% to 3.5%. Findings of the study overall: Testing in vitro showed a few CMV-associated chains specific for CMV antigens. Rare TCR sequences predominated, though certain public TCRs were found in many donors.

In germline, CDR1 is SNHLY, CDR2 FYNNEI. The CDR3 spans 14 residues. V was clipped by 4 bases and J by 0 bases, with 10 bases between them. Of note for this clone: Its antigen is unknown.

The sequence came from an older woman in good health and CMV-seropositive. The genes are TRBV2 and TRBJ2-7; a weak D match, TRBD1 (5 bases). The sample consisted of PBMCs. CDR3 sequence: CASSVARDSYEQYF. The CDR3 DNA reads TGTGCCAGCAGTGTTGCCAGGGACTCCTACGAGCAGTACTTC.